The 14 T cell receptor beta chains presented below share a single source sample, sequenced in a study of blood T cell repertoires in COVID-19. The protocol was immunoSEQ multiplex PCR, while the TCRdb copy is restricted to in-frame clones and leaves out a portion. The sample yields fewer than 350,000 clones, approximately 90% seen once. Sequencing used PBMCs or T cells enriched from blood (not recorded which). All receptors derive from a woman aged 40 to 50 with acute COVID-19.

The chain's CDR3 is CASRGLRGGTEAFF. As DNA, the CDR3 is TGTGCCAGCAGAGGTCTTAGGGGGGGCACTGAAGCTTTCTTT. This chain joins TRBV2 and TRBJ1-1, with TRBD1 as a possible D gene (6 bases). The CDR3 has 14 residues. V lost 6 bases, J lost 4 bases, and 15 bases lay in between. Germline CDR1 and CDR2: SNHLY and FYNNEI.

The chain has TRBV14 and TRBJ1-2; possibly TRBD1 for D (5 bases). V gave up 1 base and J gave up 2 bases, with 17 bases separating them. The CDR3 sequence is 17 residues long. Germline lookup yields CDR1 SGHDN and CDR2 FVKESK. The CDR3 protein is CASSQVGSVRGNYGYTF. In DNA, the CDR3 is TGTGCCAGCAGCCAAGTGGGCTCAGTCCGGGGGAACTATGGCTACACCTTC.

The chain couples TRBV5-4 to TRBJ2-3; 7 bases fit TRBD2. Germline V gives CDR1 SGHNT, CDR2 YYREEE (reference sequence). CDR3 size: 15 residues. Trimming cost V 0 bases and J 3 bases; bases outside gene matches: 4. The CDR3 sequence: CASSLGLAATDTQYF. For the CDR3, the DNA is TGTGCCAGCAGCTTGGGTCTAGCGGCAACAGATACGCAGTATTTT.

This chain uses TRBV19 with TRBJ2-3, with D possibly TRBD1 on 6 matching bases. Germline V CDR1 and CDR2: LNHDA, SQIVND (reference sequence). The V end lost 6 bases, the J end lost 3 bases, and 16 bases lay between the germline ends. The length of the CDR3 is 15 residues. The CDR3 region has the DNA TGTGCCAGTAGAGTGTCAGGGGCTCGGACAGATACGCAGTATTTT. Protein product: CASRVSGARTDTQYF.

V usage is TRBV30 and J usage is TRBJ1-5; TRBD1 agrees at 8 bases. The V and J ends lost 0 bases and 1 base, in that order; junction bases with no gene match: 2. The CDR3 is 15 residues long. CDR1 and CDR2 (germline): GTSNPN, SVGIG (reference sequence). CDR3 nucleotide sequence: TGTGCCTGGAGTGTAAGGACAGGGAGCAATCAGCCCCAGCATTTT. It encodes CAWSVRTGSNQPQHF.

This clone was seen just once. V and J are TRBV28 and TRBJ1-5, with D unresolved. V lost 7 bases to trimming and J lost 4 bases, with 14 bases between them. The CDR3 runs 14 residues. The germline V gene encodes CDR1 MDHEN and CDR2 SYDVKM. The CDR3 coding sequence is TGTGCCAGCACTCCTCGTAGCGCTAATCAGCCCCAGCATTTT. Amino acid sequence: CASTPRSANQPQHF.

This chain links TRBV6-5 with TRBJ1-1; a weak D match, TRBD1 (5 bases). CDR1 MNHEY and CDR2 SVGAGI come from the germline V gene. V was pared by 8 bases and J by 8 bases, with 12 bases between. The CDR3 totals 11 residues. CDR3 bases: TGTGCCAGCTTTTTCCAGGGCGAAGCTTTCTTT. It translates to CASFFQGEAFF.

This chain uses TRBV28 with TRBJ1-4, with 11 bases aligning to TRBD1. Germline CDR1 MDHEN, CDR2 SYDVKM. After removal of 6 bases from V and 6 bases from J, the junction contained 6 bases not matched to a gene. The length of the CDR3 is 15 residues. CDR3 nucleotides: TGTGCCAGCAGCCCGGGGACAGGGGGGTATGAAAAACTGTTTTTT. Translated, it gives CASSPGTGGYEKLFF.

The chain couples TRBV7-9 to TRBJ1-4; TRBD1 aligns across 8 bases. The V and J ends lost 1 base and 2 bases, in that order; junction bases with no gene match: 3. The CDR3 length is 16 residues. The germline gives CDR1 SEHNR, CDR2 FQNEAQ (reference sequence). CDR3 DNA: TGTGCCAGCAGCTTAGACCCAGGGGGCACTAATGAAAAACTGTTTTTT. This codes for CASSLDPGGTNEKLFF.

V gene TRBV21-1 combines with J gene TRBJ1-5. TRBV21-1 is labeled a pseudogene. The CDR3 spans 14 residues. The CDR3 sequence is CASKSGRSNQPQHF. CDR3 DNA sequence: TGTGCCAGTAAATCGGGGAGGAGCAATCAGCCCCAGCATTTT.

The chain joins TRBV7-8 to TRBJ2-6; a possible D gene is TRBD2 (6 bases). Germline lookup yields CDR1 SGHVS and CDR2 FQNEAQ. CDR3 length: 18 residues. V lost 1 base to trimming and J lost 0 bases, with 13 bases between them. The CDR3 DNA reads TGTGCCAGCAGCTTAGTGGGGGGAAGTTACTCTGGGGCCAACGTCCTGACTTTC. Protein sequence: CASSLVGGSYSGANVLTF.

The genes are TRBV21-1 and TRBJ2-4; TRBD2, the table's D call, was not compared with the DNA. TRBV21-1 is a documented pseudogene. The CDR3 is 18 residues long. The CDR3 here is CASSTGTSGRFAKNIQYF. The CDR3, as DNA: TGTGCCAGCAGCACGGGGACCAGCGGGAGGTTCGCCAAAAACATTCAGTACTTC.

The chain employs TRBV24-1 and TRBJ1-2; 7 bases agree with TRBD1. Germline CDR1 and CDR2: KGHDR and SFDVKD. The V segment lost 5 bases and the J segment 1 base; nucleotides outside the gene matches: 3. There are 14 residues in the CDR3. CDR3 region: CATSGGDSNYGYTF. CDR3 bases: TGTGCCACCAGTGGGGGGGACAGTAACTATGGCTACACCTTC.

The rearrangement links TRBV7-8 to TRBJ2-5; weak D call: TRBD2 (6 bases). Trimming took off 5 bases at V and 5 bases at J, with 12 bases between the two ends. The CDR3 is 13 residues long. Germline V gene sequence: CDR1 SGHVS, CDR2 FQNEAQ. This CDR3 is CASSPPREETQYF. The CDR3 DNA reads TGTGCCAGCAGCCCGCCCCGGGAGGAGACCCAGTACTTC. Looking up the rest from reference TRBV7-8 and TRBJ2-5 gives the full variable domain: GAGVSQSPRYKVAKRGQDVALRCDPISGHVSLFWYQQALGQGPEFLTYFQNEAQLDKSGLPSDRFFAERPEGSVSTLKIQRTQQEDSAVYLCASSPPREETQYFGPGTRLLVL.